A selection of T cell receptor beta chains follows, all from one sample in a study of blood T cell repertoires in COVID-19. Data came from immunoSEQ multiplex PCR; TCRdb stores just in-frame clones and leaves some out. The data show a few hundred thousand clones, with approximately 88% seen just once and over 4.5% held by the top ten. The source material was PBMCs or T cells enriched from blood (not recorded which). The receptors derive from a man younger than 45 who had recovered from COVID-19. Both conserved end residues are part of each CDR3.

V gene,CDR3 length,CDR3 protein
TRBV10-1,15,CASSSTGGHTGELFF
TRBV6-5,16,CASSYSIGEVNTEAFF
TRBV6-1,18,CASSGLISGTSGSYEQYF
TRBV12-3/TRBV12-4,13,CASSLGEGTEAFF
TRBV5-1,14,CASSLLGKYNEQFF
TRBV11-2,11,CASSLRGGYTF
TRBV10-3,18,CAISERGLAGGHPGELFF
TRBV7-2,17,CASSPRSGGELNYEQYF
TRBV5-1,15,CASSLARSGAGELFF
TRBV6-5,14,CASSSTGAYSPLHF
TRBV7-2,15,CASRPGLAGTGELFF
TRBV18,13,CASSPASQQPQHF
TRBV18,14,CASSPEPGMDTIYF
TRBV5-1,15,CASSGAAANTGELFF
TRBV28,17,CASSSWTSGDPHNEQFF
TRBV7-8,15,CASRPPGLRFTEAFF
TRBV15,17,CATSREWGEGAKNIQYF
TRBV5-6,15,CASSSLRGGANVLTF
TRBV10-1,15,CASTKTGADNQPQHF
TRBV9,14,CASSATGSGEKLFF
TRBV27,16,CASSFIGQGSNEKLFF
TRBV7-3,16,CASSQGLAGSTDTQYF
TRBV7-9,16,CASSPGLGGKDTEAFF
TRBV7-9,14,CASSYRTVQETQYF
TRBV28,12,CASTERNYGYTF
TRBV9,16,CASSVGAGATNEKLFF
TRBV6-5,13,CAIGKQGVRGYTF
TRBV5-3,17,CARSLSGTDLRPTEQYF
TRBV6-1,14,CASSDRGRSTEAFF
TRBV19,15,CASSMGTGGQLSQHF
TRBV7-2,15,CASSSSGLAVYEQYF
TRBV18,14,CASSPTGWDTEAFF
TRBV12-3/TRBV12-4,13,CASSRDRGVKLFF
TRBV28,14,CASSLPAGVNTIYF
TRBV7-9,15,CASSLTTGYNEKLFF
TRBV28,13,CASSWTGSYEQYF
TRBV18,17,CASSPSPLTATGNTIYF
TRBV9,16,CASSASGGADTGELFF
TRBV11-2,15,CASRKPGLGADTQYF
TRBV10-3,13,CAISEVLQETQYF
TRBV11-2,13,CASSLVGRGGYTF
TRBV5-1,15,CASSRGNDPAVKLFF
TRBV6-5,15,CASSLYGQSSYEQYF
TRBV24-1,11,CATSFGYEQYF
TRBV15,13,CATSRDISYEQYF
TRBV7-8,16,CASSRSSRGVGTEAFF
TRBV18,13,CASSPGQQETQYF
TRBV11-3,13,CASSQITGYEQYF